This is a list of T cell receptor beta chains from one sample in a study of regulatory T cells in long-lasting Graves disease. MiXCR was run by TCRdb on the multiplex PCR reads, yielding one entry per CDR3 protein. The sample yields hundreds of thousands of distinct CDR3 sequences, about a fifth seen once. The sample in question was peripheral blood mononuclear cells (PBMCs), obtained when the disease was refractory, from a patient treated with antithyroid drugs. These receptors originate from a female donor with Graves disease. Each CDR3 is given with its conserved first and last residue. A D gene is named only where the DNA matches it firmly. Clone sizes are given selectively: once, few, many, or a class where the clone is expanded.

>many|TRBJ2-7|15|TRBD1|TRBV2
CASSAWTGSRGEQYF
TGTGCCAGCAGTGCGTGGACAGGGTCGAGGGGCGAGCAGTACTTC
>few|TRBJ2-6|14|NA|TRBV30
CAWSKGSGANVLTF
TGTGCCTGGAGTAAAGGGTCTGGGGCCAACGTCCTGACTTTC
>few|TRBJ2-7|15|TRBD2|TRBV6-1
CASSEVDSGSYEQYF
TGTGCCAGCAGTGAAGTCGATAGCGGGAGTTACGAGCAGTACTTC
>many|TRBJ1-2|14|NA|TRBV6-1
CASSESESRYGYTF
TGTGCCAGCAGTGAATCGGAGAGCCGCTATGGCTACACCTTC
>few|TRBJ2-2|17|NA|TRBV5-5
CASSFLSGRGGTGELFF
TGTGCCAGCAGCTTCTTATCAGGCAGGGGGGGAACCGGGGAGCTGTTTTTT
>NA|TRBJ2-4|14|TRBD1|TRBV27
CASRRGPAKNIQYF
TGTGCCAGCAGAAGGGGGCCCGCTAAAAACATTCAGTACTTC
>NA|TRBJ1-5|14|NA|TRBV30
CAWSDGRNYQPQHF
TGTGCCTGGAGTGACGGGCGGAACTATCAGCCCCAGCATTTT
>many|TRBJ2-7|16|TRBD1|TRBV29-1
CSVHGLTGALSYEQYF
TGCAGCGTTCACGGTCTAACAGGGGCCCTCTCCTACGAGCAGTACTTC
>many|TRBJ2-5|12|NA|TRBV20-1
CSASWYQETQYF
TGCAGTGCTAGTTGGTACCAAGAGACCCAGTACTTC
>NA|TRBJ2-7|17|TRBD1|TRBV28
CASSFSTSDRSSYEQYF
TGTGCCAGCAGTTTCAGCACCTCGGACAGGAGTTCCTACGAGCAGTACTTC